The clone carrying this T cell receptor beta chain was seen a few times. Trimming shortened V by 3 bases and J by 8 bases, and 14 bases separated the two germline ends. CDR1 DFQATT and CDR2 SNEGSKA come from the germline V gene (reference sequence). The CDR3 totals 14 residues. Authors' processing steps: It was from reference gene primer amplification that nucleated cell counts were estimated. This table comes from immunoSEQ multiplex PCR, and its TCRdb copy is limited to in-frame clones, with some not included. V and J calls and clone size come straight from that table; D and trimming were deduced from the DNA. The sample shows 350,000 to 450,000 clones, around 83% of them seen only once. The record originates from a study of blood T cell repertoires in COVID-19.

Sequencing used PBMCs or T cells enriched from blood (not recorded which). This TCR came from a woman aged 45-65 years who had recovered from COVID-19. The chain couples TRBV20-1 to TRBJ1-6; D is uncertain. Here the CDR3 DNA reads TGCAGTGCTAGTTTTCGCTGGGGAGATTCACCCCTCCACTTT. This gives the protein CSASFRWGDSPLHF.